This TCR beta chain is from a study of T cell repertoires in cytomegalovirus infection. About the study: Carrying CMV and the relevant HLA type showed in public TCR beta signatures.

Only a few counts were recorded for this clonotype. Antigen: not known. TCRdb reprocessed the reads with MiXCR, giving one entry per CDR3 protein. The sample holds 510,000 or so distinct CDR3 sequences, about a quarter seen once. General study results and limits: Summed public TCR beta family frequency identified CMV carriers bearing the relevant HLA. Ex vivo responses were dominated by HLA-C-restricted CMV-specific TCR beta clonotypes.

V was pared by 5 bases and J by 2 bases, with 6 bases of the junction left unmatched. The germline CDR1 and CDR2 sequences are DFQATT and SNEGSKA (reference sequence). This CDR3 is 14 amino acids long. This TCR derives from a human donor in good health (CMV status not recorded). Some clones in this sample may be carry-over from other donors' samples. Input material: PBMCs. The chain carries TRBV20-1 and TRBJ2-1, with TRBD2 matching 7 bases. The CDR3 nucleotides are TGCAGTGCTCTTCGCCGGGAGGCCTACAATGAGCAGTTCTTC. This codes for CSALRREAYNEQFF.